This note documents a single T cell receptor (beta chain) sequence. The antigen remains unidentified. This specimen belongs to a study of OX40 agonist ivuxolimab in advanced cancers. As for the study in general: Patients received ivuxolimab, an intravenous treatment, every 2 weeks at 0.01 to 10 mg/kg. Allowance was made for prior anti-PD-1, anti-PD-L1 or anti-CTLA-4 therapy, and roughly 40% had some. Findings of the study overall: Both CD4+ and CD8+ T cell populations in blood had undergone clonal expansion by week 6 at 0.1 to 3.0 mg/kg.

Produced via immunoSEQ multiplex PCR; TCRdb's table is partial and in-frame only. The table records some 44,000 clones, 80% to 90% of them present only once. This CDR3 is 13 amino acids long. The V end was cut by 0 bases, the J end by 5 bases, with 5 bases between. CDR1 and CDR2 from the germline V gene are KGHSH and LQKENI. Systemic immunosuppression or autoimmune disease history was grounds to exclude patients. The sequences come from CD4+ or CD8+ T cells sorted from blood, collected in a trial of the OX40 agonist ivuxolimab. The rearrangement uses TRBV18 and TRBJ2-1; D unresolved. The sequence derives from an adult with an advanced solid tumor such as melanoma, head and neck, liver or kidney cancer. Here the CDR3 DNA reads TGTGCCAGCTCACCACCGGGCAACAATGAGCAGTTCTTC. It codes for CASSPPGNNEQFF.